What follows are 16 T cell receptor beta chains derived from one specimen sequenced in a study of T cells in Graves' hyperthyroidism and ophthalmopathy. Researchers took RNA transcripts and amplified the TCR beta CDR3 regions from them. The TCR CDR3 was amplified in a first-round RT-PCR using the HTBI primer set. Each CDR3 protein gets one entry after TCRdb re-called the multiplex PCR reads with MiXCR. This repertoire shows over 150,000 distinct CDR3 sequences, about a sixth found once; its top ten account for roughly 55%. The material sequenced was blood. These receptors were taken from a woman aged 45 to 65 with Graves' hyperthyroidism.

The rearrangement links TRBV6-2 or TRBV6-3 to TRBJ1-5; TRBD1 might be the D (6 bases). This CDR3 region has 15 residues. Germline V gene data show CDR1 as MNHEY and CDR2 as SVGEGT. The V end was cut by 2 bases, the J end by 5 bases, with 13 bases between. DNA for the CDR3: TGTGCCAGCAGTTACGGACGGCAGGGGCATCAGCCCCAGCATTTT. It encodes CASSYGRQGHQPQHF.

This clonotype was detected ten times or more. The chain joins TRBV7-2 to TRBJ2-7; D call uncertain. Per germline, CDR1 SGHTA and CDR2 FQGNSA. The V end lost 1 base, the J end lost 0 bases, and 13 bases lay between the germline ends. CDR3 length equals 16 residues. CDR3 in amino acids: CASSLGPGRSSYEQYF. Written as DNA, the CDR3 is TGTGCCAGCAGCTTAGGGCCGGGTCGAAGCTCCTACGAGCAGTACTTC.

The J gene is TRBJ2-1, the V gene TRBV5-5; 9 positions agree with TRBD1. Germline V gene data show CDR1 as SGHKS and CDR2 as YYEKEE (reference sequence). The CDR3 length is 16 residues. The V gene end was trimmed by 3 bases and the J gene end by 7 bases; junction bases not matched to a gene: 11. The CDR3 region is CASSSATGGAWNEQFF. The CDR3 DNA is TGTGCCAGCAGCTCCGCAACAGGGGGCGCGTGGAATGAGCAGTTCTTC.

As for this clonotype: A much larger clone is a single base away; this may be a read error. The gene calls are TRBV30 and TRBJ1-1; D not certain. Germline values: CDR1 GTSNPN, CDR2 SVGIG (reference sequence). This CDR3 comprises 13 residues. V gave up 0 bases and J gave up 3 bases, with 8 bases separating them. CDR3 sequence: CAWSVQRDTEAFF. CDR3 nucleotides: TGTGCCTGGAGTGTACAGAGAGACACTGAAGCTTTCTTT.

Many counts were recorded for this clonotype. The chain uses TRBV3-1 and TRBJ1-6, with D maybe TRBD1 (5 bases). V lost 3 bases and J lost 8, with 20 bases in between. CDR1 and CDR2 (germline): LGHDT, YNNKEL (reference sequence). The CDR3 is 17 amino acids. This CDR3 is CASSHAPSGTYHSPLHF. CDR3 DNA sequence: TGTGCCAGCAGCCATGCGCCGTCCGGGACGTACCATTCACCCCTCCACTTT.

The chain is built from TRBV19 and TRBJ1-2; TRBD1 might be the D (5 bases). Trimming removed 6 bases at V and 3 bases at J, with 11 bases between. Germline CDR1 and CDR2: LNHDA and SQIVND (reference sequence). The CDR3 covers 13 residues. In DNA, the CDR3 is TGTGCCAGTAGACGCAGGGAGGACTATGGCTACACCTTC. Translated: CASRRREDYGYTF.

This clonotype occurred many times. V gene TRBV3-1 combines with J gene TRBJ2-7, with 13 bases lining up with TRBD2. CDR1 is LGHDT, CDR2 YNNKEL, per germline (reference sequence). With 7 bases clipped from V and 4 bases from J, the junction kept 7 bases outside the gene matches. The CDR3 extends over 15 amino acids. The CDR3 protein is CASIGGTSGTYEQYF. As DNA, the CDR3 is TGTGCCAGCATCGGCGGGACTAGCGGGACATACGAGCAGTACTTC.

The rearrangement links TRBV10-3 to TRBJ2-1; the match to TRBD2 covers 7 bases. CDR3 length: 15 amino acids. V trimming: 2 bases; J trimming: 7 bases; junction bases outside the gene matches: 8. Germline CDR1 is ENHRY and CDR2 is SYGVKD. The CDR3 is CAISEVAGGPNEQFF. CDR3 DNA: TGTGCCATCAGTGAGGTAGCGGGTGGGCCTAATGAGCAGTTCTTC.

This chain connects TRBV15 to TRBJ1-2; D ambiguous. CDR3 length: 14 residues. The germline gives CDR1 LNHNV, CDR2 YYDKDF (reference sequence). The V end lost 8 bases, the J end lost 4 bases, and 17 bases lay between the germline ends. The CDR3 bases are TGTGCCACCGGAACGGGGAAGGAGGCCTATGGCTACACCTTC. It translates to CATGTGKEAYGYTF.

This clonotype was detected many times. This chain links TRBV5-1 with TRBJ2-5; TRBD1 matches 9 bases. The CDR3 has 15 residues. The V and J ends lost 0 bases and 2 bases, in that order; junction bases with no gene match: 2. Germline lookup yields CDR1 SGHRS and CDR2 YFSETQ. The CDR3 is CASSLGDRAQETQYF. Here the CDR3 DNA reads TGCGCCAGCAGCTTGGGGGACAGGGCTCAAGAGACCCAGTACTTC.

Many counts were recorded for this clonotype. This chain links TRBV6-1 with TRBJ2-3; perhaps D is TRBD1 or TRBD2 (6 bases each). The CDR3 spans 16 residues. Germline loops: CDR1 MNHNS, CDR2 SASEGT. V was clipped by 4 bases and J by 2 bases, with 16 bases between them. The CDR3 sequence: CASSAFARGDTDTQYF. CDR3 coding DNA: TGTGCCAGCAGTGCCTTTGCAAGGGGGGACACAGATACGCAGTATTTT.

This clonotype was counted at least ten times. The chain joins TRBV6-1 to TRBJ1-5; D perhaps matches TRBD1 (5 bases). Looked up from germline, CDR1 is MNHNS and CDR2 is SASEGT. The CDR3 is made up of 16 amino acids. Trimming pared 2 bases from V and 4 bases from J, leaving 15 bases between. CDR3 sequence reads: CASSEMGGSGNQPQHF. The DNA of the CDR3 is TGTGCCAGCAGTGAAATGGGGGGGTCAGGGAATCAGCCCCAGCATTTT.

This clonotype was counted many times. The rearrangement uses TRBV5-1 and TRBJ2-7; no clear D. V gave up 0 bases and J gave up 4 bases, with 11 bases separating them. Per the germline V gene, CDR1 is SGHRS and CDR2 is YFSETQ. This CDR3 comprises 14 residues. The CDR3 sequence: CASSLVQAGYEQYF. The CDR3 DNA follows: TGCGCCAGCAGCTTGGTCCAAGCTGGGTACGAGCAGTACTTC.

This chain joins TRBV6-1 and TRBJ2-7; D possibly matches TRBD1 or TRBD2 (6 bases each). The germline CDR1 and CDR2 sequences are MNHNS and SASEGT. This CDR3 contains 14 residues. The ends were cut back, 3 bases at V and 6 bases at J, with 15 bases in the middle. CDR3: CASSDLGGLGEQYF. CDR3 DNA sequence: TGTGCCAGCAGTGATTTAGGGGGGCTCGGCGAGCAGTACTTC.

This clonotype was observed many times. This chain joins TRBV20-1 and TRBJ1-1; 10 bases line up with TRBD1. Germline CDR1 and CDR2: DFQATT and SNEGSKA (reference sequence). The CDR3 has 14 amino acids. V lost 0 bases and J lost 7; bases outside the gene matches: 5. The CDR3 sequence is CSARERTGGLEAFF. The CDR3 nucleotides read TGCAGTGCTAGAGAAAGGACAGGGGGACTTGAAGCTTTCTTT.

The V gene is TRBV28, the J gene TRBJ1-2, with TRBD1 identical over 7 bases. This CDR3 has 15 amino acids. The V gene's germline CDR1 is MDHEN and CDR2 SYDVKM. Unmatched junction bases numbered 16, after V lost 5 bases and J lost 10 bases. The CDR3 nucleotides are TGTGCCAGCAGTCCATTAGGGACGGGACAGCATGACTACACCTTC. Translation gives CASSPLGTGQHDYTF.